This T cell receptor (beta chain) was found in a study of T cells in Graves' hyperthyroidism and ophthalmopathy. This clonotype was seen repeatedly, ten times or more. TCR beta CDR3 regions were amplified from RNA. First-round RT-PCR of the TCR CDR3 relied on the HTBI primer set. One entry per CDR3 protein results from TCRdb running MiXCR on the multiplex PCR reads. The sample holds roughly 180,000 distinct CDR3 sequences, about 9% seen once. Sequencing was done on a sample of blood. This TCR came from a young woman with Graves' hyperthyroidism that later progressed to Graves' ophthalmopathy.

The CDR3 loop reads CASSLLSSNFHNEQFF. The CDR3 bases are TGTGCCAGCAGCCTGCTGTCGTCCAATTTCCACAATGAGCAGTTCTTC. The chain links TRBV27 to TRBJ2-1; D call uncertain. The CDR3 length is 16 residues. The V gene lost 6 bases and the J gene lost 5 bases, with 20 bases spanning the gap. Germline CDR1 and CDR2: MNHEY and SMNVEV (reference sequence).